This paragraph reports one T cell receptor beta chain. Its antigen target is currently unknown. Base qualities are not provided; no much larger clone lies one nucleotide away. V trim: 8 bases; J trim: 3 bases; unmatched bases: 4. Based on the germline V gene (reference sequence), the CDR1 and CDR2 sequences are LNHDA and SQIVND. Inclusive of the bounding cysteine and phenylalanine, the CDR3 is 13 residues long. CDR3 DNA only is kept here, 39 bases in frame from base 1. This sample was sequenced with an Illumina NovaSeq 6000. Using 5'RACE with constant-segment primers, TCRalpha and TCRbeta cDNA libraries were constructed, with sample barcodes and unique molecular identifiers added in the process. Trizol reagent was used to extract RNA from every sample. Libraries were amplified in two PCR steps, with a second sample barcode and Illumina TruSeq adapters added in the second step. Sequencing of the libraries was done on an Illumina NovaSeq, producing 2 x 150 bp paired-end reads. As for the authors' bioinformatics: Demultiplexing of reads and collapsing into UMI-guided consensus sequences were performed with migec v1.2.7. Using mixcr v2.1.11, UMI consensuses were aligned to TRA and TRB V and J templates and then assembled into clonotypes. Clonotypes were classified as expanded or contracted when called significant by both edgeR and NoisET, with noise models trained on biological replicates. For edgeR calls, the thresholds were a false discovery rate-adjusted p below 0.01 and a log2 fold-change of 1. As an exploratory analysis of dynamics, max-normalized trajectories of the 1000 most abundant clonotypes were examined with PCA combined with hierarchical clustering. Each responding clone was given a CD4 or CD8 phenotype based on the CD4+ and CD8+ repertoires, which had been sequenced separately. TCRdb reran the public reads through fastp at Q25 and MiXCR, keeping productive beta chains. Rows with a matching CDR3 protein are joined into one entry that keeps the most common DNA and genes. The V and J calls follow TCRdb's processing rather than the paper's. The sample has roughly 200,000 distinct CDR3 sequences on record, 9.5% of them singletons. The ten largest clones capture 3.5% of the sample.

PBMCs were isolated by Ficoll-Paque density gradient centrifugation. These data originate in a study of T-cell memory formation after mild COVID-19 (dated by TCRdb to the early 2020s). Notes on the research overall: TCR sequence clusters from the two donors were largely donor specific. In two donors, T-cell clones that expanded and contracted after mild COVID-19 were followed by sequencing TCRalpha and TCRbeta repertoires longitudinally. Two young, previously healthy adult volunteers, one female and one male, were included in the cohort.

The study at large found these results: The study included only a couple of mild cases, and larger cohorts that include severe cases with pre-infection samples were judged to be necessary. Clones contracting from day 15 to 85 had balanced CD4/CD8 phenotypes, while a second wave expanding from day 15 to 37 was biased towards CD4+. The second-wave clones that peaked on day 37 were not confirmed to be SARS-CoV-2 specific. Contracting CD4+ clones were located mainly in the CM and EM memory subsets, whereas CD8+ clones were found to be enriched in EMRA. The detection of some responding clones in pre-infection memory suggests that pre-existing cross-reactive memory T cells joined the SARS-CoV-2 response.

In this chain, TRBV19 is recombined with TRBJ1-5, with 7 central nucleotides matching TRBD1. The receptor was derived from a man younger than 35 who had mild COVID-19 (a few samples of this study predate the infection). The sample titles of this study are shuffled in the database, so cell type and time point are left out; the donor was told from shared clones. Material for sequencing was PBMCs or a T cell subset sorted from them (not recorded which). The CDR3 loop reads CASADRDNQPQHF. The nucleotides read TGTGCCAGTGCCGACAGGGACAATCAGCCCCAGCATTTT.